The 31 T cell receptor beta chains below come from one sample, sequenced in a study of cytomegalovirus exposure and HLA in healthy donors. Clones were sequenced by immunoSEQ multiplex PCR, and TCRdb holds only the in-frame ones, with some missing. The data hold some 140,000 clones, with 70% to 85% observed a single time. The source material was PBMCs. These receptors were collected from a man younger than 45 in good health and CMV-seropositive.

The chain uses TRBV9 and TRBJ2-5, with D possibly matching TRBD1 (8 bases). V was clipped by 4 bases and J by 6 bases, with 19 bases between them. Per the germline V gene, CDR1 is SGDLS and CDR2 is YYNGEE. The CDR3 runs to 15 residues. The CDR3 loop reads CASSPGLQGGKTQYF. For the CDR3, the DNA is TGTGCCAGCAGCCCGGGACTACAGGGGGGAAAGACCCAGTACTTC.

CDR3 bases: TGTGCCAGCAGGGAGGGAGCGTCCTATGGCTACACCTTC. As protein: CASREGASYGYTF. This chain joins TRBV6-1 and TRBJ1-2, with D unresolved. This CDR3 spans 13 amino acids. V was clipped by 6 bases and J by 4 bases, with 12 bases between them. The germline gives CDR1 MNHNS, CDR2 SASEGT.

This clone was detected once. V gene TRBV2 combines with J gene TRBJ1-2; 7 bases are a match to TRBD1. Germline V gene lookup returns CDR1 SNHLY and CDR2 FYNNEI. V trimming: 6 bases; J trimming: 1 base; junction bases outside the gene matches: 5. The CDR3 runs to 14 residues. CDR3 coding DNA: TGTGCCAGCAGGACAGGGAGGATTAACTATGGCTACACCTTC. It encodes CASRTGRINYGYTF.

The genes are TRBV7-9 and TRBJ1-5; TRBD1 matches at 7 bases. Germline loops: CDR1 SEHNR, CDR2 FQNEAQ (reference sequence). This CDR3 comprises 16 residues. V trimming: 1 base; J trimming: 1 base; junction bases outside the gene matches: 4. For the CDR3, the DNA is TGTGCCAGCAGCTTAGGAACAGGGGAAAGCAATCAGCCCCAGCATTTT. It codes for CASSLGTGESNQPQHF. The whole variable domain, filled in from reference TRBV7-9 and TRBJ1-5, reads DTGVSQNPRHKITKRGQNVTFRCDPISEHNRLYWYRQTLGQGPEFLTYFQNEAQLEKSRLLSDRFSAERPKGSFSTLEIQRTEQGDSAMYLCASSLGTGESNQPQHFGDGTRLSIL.

A few counts support this clone. The V and J genes are TRBV7-2 and TRBJ2-7; D may be TRBD1 (6 bases). V gave up 10 bases and J gave up 1 base, with 20 bases separating them. The CDR3 has 15 residues. Germline-derived CDR1 and CDR2 are SGHTA and FQGNSA. CDR3 in DNA: TGTGCCACCCAGCTTCGCAGGGGTGATTCCTACGAGCAGTACTTC. Translating it yields CATQLRRGDSYEQYF.

This clone was recorded only once. The gene calls are TRBV7-7 and TRBJ2-7; TRBD1 matches at 12 bases. Germline CDR1 and CDR2: SSHAT and FNYEAQ (reference sequence). V shed 5 bases, J shed 0 bases, and the junction held 2 bases outside the gene matches. The CDR3 sequence is 15 residues long. CDR3 sequence reads: CASSKGQGASYEQYF. In nucleotides, the CDR3 is TGTGCCAGCAGCAAGGGACAGGGGGCCTCCTACGAGCAGTACTTC.

V gene TRBV6-1 combines with J gene TRBJ2-7; unclear D gene. The CDR3 covers 13 residues. Germline V CDR1 and CDR2: MNHNS, SASEGT. Trimming took off 7 bases at V and 3 bases at J, with 13 bases between the two ends. CDR3 region: CASTDWRSYEQYF. For the CDR3, the DNA is TGTGCCAGCACCGACTGGCGGAGCTACGAGCAGTACTTC.

This clone was detected once. This sequence joins TRBV7-2 and TRBJ2-7; 11 nucleotides align to TRBD2. Germline values: CDR1 SGHTA, CDR2 FQGNSA. The CDR3 extends over 16 amino acids. The V segment lost 4 bases and the J segment 7 bases; nucleotides outside the gene matches: 12. This chain's CDR3 is CASSSVTSGAGGEQYF. CDR3 sequence (DNA): TGTGCCAGCAGCTCAGTGACTAGCGGGGCCGGGGGGGAGCAGTACTTC.

The chain has TRBV5-1 and TRBJ1-1; no definite D call. The CDR3 has 13 amino acids. Germline CDR1 SGHRS, CDR2 YFSETQ. V was trimmed by 2 bases and J by 1 base, leaving 6 bases between them. The CDR3 loop is CASSFIPNTEAFF. The CDR3, as DNA: TGCGCCAGCAGCTTCATCCCGAACACTGAAGCTTTCTTT.

The gene calls are TRBV7-6 and TRBJ2-7, with D perhaps matching TRBD2 (6 bases). Trimming cost V 2 bases and J 3 bases, with 20 bases left between them. The CDR3 length is 17 residues. The V gene's germline CDR1 is SGHVS and CDR2 FNYEAQ. The CDR3 loop is CASSLNAPGEDDYEQYF. The CDR3 DNA reads TGTGCCAGCAGCTTAAATGCCCCGGGGGAAGACGACTACGAGCAGTACTTC.

V gene TRBV6-5 combines with J gene TRBJ2-7; 7 bases match TRBD1. This CDR3 is 14 amino acids long. J was trimmed by 6 bases and V by 2 bases; bases with no gene match: 7. The germline V gene has CDR1 MNHEY and CDR2 SVGAGI. The CDR3 region is CASSYPRQGGEQYF. CDR3 nucleotide sequence: TGTGCCAGCAGTTACCCCAGACAGGGTGGCGAGCAGTACTTC.

This clone was seen only a few times. This sequence joins TRBV5-1 and TRBJ2-2, with D maybe TRBD1 (6 bases). This CDR3 region has 15 residues. V dropped 2 bases and J dropped 3 bases, with 11 bases sitting between them. CDR1 and CDR2 from the germline V gene are SGHRS and YFSETQ. CDR3 coding DNA: TGCGCCAGCAGCTTCGAAGGGGGTTACACCGGGGAGCTGTTTTTT. Amino acid sequence: CASSFEGGYTGELFF.

This chain joins TRBV12-5 and TRBJ1-1, with TRBD1 matching over 8 bases. Per the germline V gene, CDR1 is LGHNT and CDR2 is FRNRAP. The CDR3 is made up of 16 amino acids. With V trimmed by 0 bases and J by 6 bases, 9 bases remained unmatched. CDR3 in DNA: TGTGCTAGTGGTTTGGTGTTACTGAACAGGGGGGCTGAAGCTTTCTTT. Residues: CASGLVLLNRGAEAFF.

V gene TRBV25-1 combines with J gene TRBJ2-3; D uncertain. Trimming shortened V by 8 bases and J by 0 bases, and 9 bases separated the two germline ends. CDR1 MGHDK and CDR2 SYGVNS come from the germline V gene. This CDR3 comprises 13 residues. The CDR3 nucleotides are TGTGCCAGCCTGCGGCATAGCACAGATACGCAGTATTTT. This encodes CASLRHSTDTQYF.

The J gene is TRBJ1-2, the V gene TRBV6-1, with 7 positions matching TRBD1. CDR1 is MNHNS, CDR2 SASEGT, per germline. This CDR3 is built from 14 residues. The trim removed 2 bases at V and 11 bases at J, leaving 11 bases unmatched. In nucleotides, the CDR3 is TGTGCCAGCAGTGAACGACAGGGCTTTGAGTATTACACCTTC. Protein: CASSERQGFEYYTF.

The chain combines TRBV29-1 with TRBJ1-1; tentatively, D is TRBD1 (5 bases). From germline, CDR1 is SQVTM and CDR2 ANQGSEA. The CDR3 runs 16 residues. Trimming pared 7 bases from V and 5 bases from J, leaving 26 bases between. CDR3 protein: CSAVDYRQNFVTEAFF. The CDR3 region has the DNA TGCAGCGCTGTAGATTACCGACAGAACTTTGTTACTGAAGCTTTCTTT.

V and J are TRBV5-1 and TRBJ1-2, with TRBD1 matching 9 bases. Trimming removed 4 bases from V and 4 bases from J; junction bases left unmatched: 5. The CDR3 is 14 amino acids. Germline V gene sequence: CDR1 SGHRS, CDR2 YFSETQ. This chain's CDR3 is CASSSGQGSYGYTF. CDR3 nucleotide sequence: TGCGCCAGCAGCAGTGGACAGGGGAGCTATGGCTACACCTTC.

This chain connects TRBV5-1 to TRBJ1-1; 9 bases are a match to TRBD1. The CDR3 totals 18 residues. Germline-derived CDR1 and CDR2 are SGHRS and YFSETQ. V dropped 4 bases and J dropped 1; count of bases not matched to a gene: 14. CDR3 region: CASSPSGQGGHSNTEAFF. In DNA, the CDR3 is TGCGCCAGCAGCCCCTCGGGACAGGGCGGTCACTCGAACACTGAAGCTTTCTTT.

This chain links TRBV7-2 with TRBJ2-7, with D possibly TRBD2 on 6 matching bases. The CDR3 contains 15 residues. Germline CDR1 SGHTA, CDR2 FQGNSA. V gave up 4 bases and J gave up 3 bases, with 16 bases separating them. Here the CDR3 reads CASSSSTSFLYEQYF. The CDR3, as DNA: TGTGCCAGCAGCTCCTCGACTAGTTTTCTCTACGAGCAGTACTTC.

This clone has at least ten counts. The V and J genes are TRBV20-1 and TRBJ1-1; D not certain. Germline V gives CDR1 DFQATT, CDR2 SNEGSKA (reference sequence). CDR3 length equals 11 residues. The V and J ends lost 8 bases and 1 base respectively, with 8 bases between them. The CDR3 DNA sequence: TGCAGTACACATACGAACACTGAAGCTTTCTTT. Its protein product is CSTHTNTEAFF.

The V call is TRBV5-1, the J call TRBJ1-3; maybe TRBD1 (5 bases). The CDR3 loop spans 14 amino acids. Germline V gene sequence: CDR1 SGHRS, CDR2 YFSETQ. V lost 3 bases and J 4 bases, leaving 11 bases between the germline ends. The CDR3 nucleotides are TGCGCCAGCAGCTCCAGGGCGGGAGGAAACACCATATATTTT. Encoded protein: CASSSRAGGNTIYF.

In DNA, the CDR3 is TGTGCCAGCAGCTTAGCGGGGGGGCGTACGCAGTATTTT. Translation: CASSLAGGRTQYF. The genes are TRBV7-9 and TRBJ2-3; possible D gene TRBD2, 7 bases. This CDR3 has 13 amino acids. V gave up 0 bases and J gave up 8 bases, with 9 bases separating them. Germline CDR1 SEHNR, CDR2 FQNEAQ (reference sequence). The full variable domain, its missing parts supplied by reference TRBV7-9 and TRBJ2-3, is DTGVSQNPRHKITKRGQNVTFRCDPISEHNRLYWYRQTLGQGPEFLTYFQNEAQLEKSRLLSDRFSAERPKGSFSTLEIQRTEQGDSAMYLCASSLAGGRTQYFGPGTRLTVL.

This clone was observed a few times. The CDR3 sequence is CASSPGAATDTQYF. As DNA, the CDR3 is TGTGCCAGCAGCCCCGGAGCAGCTACAGATACGCAGTATTTT. The V call is TRBV11-3, the J call TRBJ2-3; unclear D gene. The germline V gene has CDR1 SGHNT and CDR2 YENEEA. The CDR3 runs to 14 residues. V lost 5 bases and J lost 3, with 12 bases in between.

This clone has a single count. The chain combines TRBV6-1 with TRBJ1-4; TRBD1 is a possible D gene (6 bases). CDR3 length: 13 residues. The germline V and J ends were trimmed by 7 bases and 5 bases, with 11 bases remaining between them. CDR1 is MNHNS, CDR2 SASEGT, per germline. In nucleotides, the CDR3 is TGTGCCAGCATGAGGCAGGGGAATGAAAAACTGTTTTTT. Its protein product is CASMRQGNEKLFF.

The chain joins TRBV5-1 to TRBJ2-3; D perhaps matches TRBD2 (5 bases). V lost 0 bases and J lost 2, with 25 bases in between. The germline V gene encodes CDR1 SGHRS and CDR2 YFSETQ. The length of the CDR3 is 20 residues. CDR3: CASSLEASTPWALPTDTQYF. In nucleotides, the CDR3 is TGCGCCAGCAGCTTGGAGGCTAGCACCCCCTGGGCCCTCCCCACAGATACGCAGTATTTT.

This chain uses TRBV7-3 with TRBJ1-6; tentatively, D is TRBD1 (6 bases). V lost 3 bases, J lost 7 bases, and 10 bases lay in between. Germline-derived CDR1 and CDR2 are SGHTA and FQGTGA. There are 14 residues in the CDR3. The DNA for the CDR3 is TGTGCCAGCAGCTTTATCAGGGGAAATTCACCCCTCCACTTT. Protein product: CASSFIRGNSPLHF.

This chain links TRBV7-3 with TRBJ2-7; TRBD2 matches at 12 bases. The CDR3 length is 15 residues. The V and J ends lost 3 bases and 2 bases, in that order; junction bases with no gene match: 2. Germline V gene data show CDR1 as SGHTA and CDR2 as FQGTGA. The CDR3 loop reads CASSLGLAGTYEQYF. CDR3 DNA: TGTGCCAGCAGCTTGGGACTAGCGGGTACCTACGAGCAGTACTTC.

V and J are TRBV7-9 and TRBJ2-4; D is undetermined. With 5 bases removed from V and 0 bases from J, the gap between germline ends came to 11 bases. Looked up from germline, CDR1 is SEHNR and CDR2 is FQNEAQ (reference sequence). CDR3 size: 15 residues. The CDR3: CASSRLTEAKNIQYF. DNA for the CDR3: TGTGCCAGCAGCCGGCTGACTGAAGCCAAAAACATTCAGTACTTC.

The rearrangement links TRBV5-1 to TRBJ1-5; 10 nucleotides line up with TRBD1. The J segment lost 2 bases and the V segment lost 2 bases, leaving 1 base of the junction unmatched. The CDR3 contains 15 residues. The germline CDR1 and CDR2 sequences are SGHRS and YFSETQ. CDR3 sequence: CASSLGTGGNQPQHF. The CDR3 DNA sequence: TGCGCCAGCAGCTTAGGGACAGGGGGCAATCAGCCCCAGCATTTT.

The chain couples TRBV10-3 to TRBJ1-1; D remains ambiguous. Germline values: CDR1 ENHRY, CDR2 SYGVKD. Trimming left V 2 bases short and J 7 bases short, with 11 bases between. The CDR3 is made up of 13 amino acids. Here the CDR3 DNA reads TGTGCCATCAGTGAGGGGCAACCCATTGAAGCTTTCTTT. Translation gives CAISEGQPIEAFF.

The rearrangement uses TRBV13 and TRBJ1-3; TRBD1 matches 8 bases. The CDR3 runs to 15 residues. Germline V CDR1 and CDR2: PRHDT, FYEKMQ (reference sequence). The ends lost 4 bases at V and 2 bases at J; junction bases unmatched: 4. The CDR3 DNA reads as TGTGCCAGCAGCTCCGACAGGGGTACTGGAAACACCATATATTTT. Amino acid sequence: CASSSDRGTGNTIYF.